A single sample gave rise to the 26 T cell receptor beta chains below, sequenced in a study of T cell responses to AZD1222 COVID-19 vaccine. The repertoire was sequenced with immunoSEQ multiplex PCR; TCRdb's copy has only in-frame clones and lacks some. The data contain approximately 180,000 clones, approximately 90% of them singletons. Source: peripheral blood, taken on day 0 of AZD1222 vaccination. Receptors were obtained from an adult in good health.

This CDR3 reads CASSYSTRYTEAFF. DNA of the CDR3: TGTGCCAGCAGTTACTCGACACGATACACTGAAGCTTTCTTT. This chain connects TRBV6-5 to TRBJ1-1; D gene unclear. Germline assignment: CDR1 MNHEY and CDR2 SVGAGI. This CDR3 comprises 14 residues. V lost 0 bases and J 3 bases, leaving 8 bases between the germline ends.

This sequence joins TRBV11-1 and TRBJ1-1; D uncertain. Trimming stripped 4 bases from V and 2 bases from J, with 8 bases between. The CDR3 is 13 residues long. Germline V gene data show CDR1 as SGHAT and CDR2 as FQDESV (reference sequence). The CDR3 region has the DNA TGTGCCAGCAGCTACAAATCTAACACTGAAGCTTTCTTT. This codes for CASSYKSNTEAFF.

The chain recombines TRBV9 with TRBJ1-1, with D hard to call. V shed 4 bases and J shed 10 bases, with 14 bases lying between them. The germline V gene has CDR1 SGDLS and CDR2 YYNGEE. The CDR3 sequence is 12 residues long. The CDR3 protein is CASSHPKWGAFF. CDR3 DNA sequence: TGTGCCAGCAGCCATCCGAAGTGGGGAGCTTTCTTT.

This clone has just one count. The chain couples TRBV6-6 to TRBJ1-4; D might be TRBD1 (5 bases). The germline V gene encodes CDR1 MNHNY and CDR2 SVGAGI (reference sequence). The V and J ends lost 5 bases and 3 bases respectively, with 10 bases between them. The CDR3 sequence is 14 residues long. Written as DNA, the CDR3 is TGTGCCAGCAGTCGGGACTTAGCTAATGAAAAACTGTTTTTT. This codes for CASSRDLANEKLFF.

The gene calls are TRBV19 and TRBJ1-5; 10 nucleotides match TRBD1. V lost 4 bases and J lost 7; bases outside the gene matches: 10. The germline gives CDR1 LNHDA, CDR2 SQIVND (reference sequence). This CDR3 is 16 amino acids long. CDR3 bases: TGTGCCAGTAGTACCCTGACAGGGGGCTCGCAACAGCCCCAGCATTTT. Protein product: CASSTLTGGSQQPQHF.

The rearrangement links TRBV5-1 to TRBJ1-2; D might be TRBD1 (5 bases). Trimming left V 1 base short and J 0 bases short, with 13 bases between. Germline CDR1 reads SGHRS; CDR2 reads YFSETQ. This CDR3 has 16 amino acids. The CDR3 here is CASSLQGGISNYGYTF. CDR3 DNA sequence: TGCGCCAGCAGCTTGCAGGGCGGAATCTCTAACTATGGCTACACCTTC.

DNA of the CDR3: TGCAGCGCCCACCAGACAGGGGGCGCAAACATTCAGTACTTC. This codes for CSAHQTGGANIQYF. J is TRBJ2-4 and V is TRBV29-1; 10 bases line up with TRBD1. The CDR3 is made up of 14 amino acids. Germline CDR1 reads SQVTM; CDR2 reads ANQGSEA. J was trimmed by 6 bases and V by 7 bases; bases with no gene match: 9.

J is TRBJ1-2 and V is TRBV5-6, with 8 bases matching TRBD1. The germline CDR1 and CDR2 sequences are SGHDT and YYEEEE. The CDR3 totals 13 residues. The J segment lost 6 bases and the V segment lost 4 bases, leaving 5 bases of the junction unmatched. The CDR3 region is CASSAPTGDGYTF. CDR3 bases: TGTGCCAGCAGCGCCCCGACAGGGGATGGCTACACCTTC.

The V and J genes are TRBV2 and TRBJ1-6, with 9 bases lining up with TRBD1. The CDR3 spans 13 residues. The ends lost 6 bases at V and 7 bases at J; junction bases unmatched: 1. Germline V lookup: CDR1 SNHLY, CDR2 FYNNEI. CDR3 residues: CASRGQGNSPLHF. CDR3 sequence (DNA): TGTGCCAGCAGAGGACAGGGGAATTCACCCCTCCACTTT.

The chain carries TRBV6-2 or TRBV6-3 and TRBJ2-7; D could derive from TRBD1 or TRBD2 (5 bases each). The CDR3 loop spans 13 amino acids. Between the trimmed V and J ends, which lost 4 bases and 3 bases, there was a span of 10 bases. Germline V CDR1 and CDR2: MNHEY, SVGEGT. The CDR3 loop reads CASSWGRSYEQYF. CDR3 nucleotides: TGTGCCAGCAGTTGGGGACGGAGCTACGAGCAGTACTTC.

This chain links TRBV28 with TRBJ1-5; D remains ambiguous. This CDR3 has 11 amino acids. CDR1 is MDHEN, CDR2 SYDVKM, per germline. V gave up 4 bases and J gave up 7 bases, with 5 bases separating them. In nucleotides, the CDR3 is TGTGCCAGCAGTTCACAACAGCCCCAGCATTTT. It is translated as CASSSQQPQHF. The full variable domain, completed using reference TRBV28 and TRBJ1-5, is DVKVTQSSRYLVKRTGEKVFLECVQDMDHENMFWYRQDPGLGLRLIYFSYDVKMKEKGDIPEGYSVSREKKERFSLILESASTNQTSMYLCASSSQQPQHFGDGTRLSIL.

The chain combines TRBV30 with TRBJ1-1; D not certain. This CDR3 is built from 13 residues. The germline gives CDR1 GTSNPN, CDR2 SVGIG (reference sequence). V was cut by 0 bases and J by 0 bases, with 5 bases left in between. CDR3 in DNA: TGTGCCTGGAGTGTAGACGTGAACACTGAAGCTTTCTTT. Amino acid sequence: CAWSVDVNTEAFF.

The rearrangement uses TRBV28 and TRBJ1-5; D might be TRBD1 (5 bases). Germline V gene sequence: CDR1 MDHEN, CDR2 SYDVKM. There are 14 residues in the CDR3. V was cut by 6 bases and J by 5 bases, with 14 bases left in between. CDR3 nucleotide sequence: TGTGCCAGCAGCCGGGGAGGGACGGATCAGCCCCAGCATTTT. Protein sequence: CASSRGGTDQPQHF.

The chain carries TRBV4-2 and TRBJ1-2; TRBD1 matches 8 bases. CDR1 is LGHNA, CDR2 YNFKEQ, per germline. The CDR3 is 15 amino acids. Trimming at V came to 1 base and at J to 6 bases, leaving 7 bases not matched to a gene. The CDR3 coding sequence is TGTGCCAGCAGCCAAGTAAGCCAGGGGGCTAATGGCTACACCTTC. Protein product: CASSQVSQGANGYTF.

The chain links TRBV3-1 (or the pseudogene TRBV3-2) to TRBJ2-5; 9 nucleotides match TRBD2. Germline values: CDR1 LGHDT, CDR2 YNNKEL (reference sequence). After removal of 2 bases from V and 2 bases from J, the junction contained 6 bases not matched to a gene. The CDR3 is 16 amino acids. Written as DNA, the CDR3 is TGTGCCAGCAGCCAAACGGCGGGAGGGAAACAAGAGACCCAGTACTTC. Amino acid sequence: CASSQTAGGKQETQYF.

The chain joins TRBV4-1 to TRBJ2-4, with 11 positions matching TRBD1. The CDR3 totals 19 residues. Germline lookup yields CDR1 MGHRA and CDR2 YSYEKL. Germline trimming cut 0 bases from V and 2 bases from J; bases unmatched to any gene: 9. Here the CDR3 reads CASSQDGQGADFSKNIQYF. As DNA, the CDR3 is TGCGCCAGCAGCCAAGACGGACAGGGGGCTGACTTCTCCAAAAACATTCAGTACTTC.

This clone was observed a few times. CDR3 DNA sequence: TGTGCCAGCAGTTCGACAGTAAACTCCTACGAGCAGTACTTC. This codes for CASSSTVNSYEQYF. The chain is built from TRBV28 and TRBJ2-7; D may be TRBD1 (5 bases). This CDR3 comprises 14 residues. Germline loops: CDR1 MDHEN, CDR2 SYDVKM. Trimming took off 4 bases at V and 0 bases at J, with 10 bases between the two ends.

The chain combines TRBV27 with TRBJ1-4, with a weak D call TRBD1 (6 bases). With 6 bases removed from V and 0 bases from J, the gap between germline ends came to 11 bases. Germline V gene lookup returns CDR1 MNHEY and CDR2 SMNVEV (reference sequence). This CDR3 region has 15 residues. The CDR3 DNA reads TGTGCCAGCAGCCTGTGGACAGCAACTAATGAAAAACTGTTTTTT. Protein: CASSLWTATNEKLFF.

This sequence joins TRBV19 and TRBJ2-3, with 10 bases identical to TRBD2. From germline, CDR1 is LNHDA and CDR2 SQIVND (reference sequence). The trim removed 1 base at V and 1 base at J, leaving 5 bases unmatched. The CDR3 runs to 17 residues. The CDR3 loop is CASSIGLLAGGTDTQYF. DNA of the CDR3: TGTGCCAGTAGTATAGGCCTCCTAGCGGGGGGCACAGATACGCAGTATTTT. Supplemented by reference TRBV19 and TRBJ2-3, the full variable domain reads DGGITQSPKYLFRKEGQNVTLSCEQNLNHDAMYWYRQDPGQGLRLIYYSQIVNDFQKGDIAEGYSVSREKKESFPLTVTSAQKNPTAFYLCASSIGLLAGGTDTQYFGPGTRLTVL.

This chain links TRBV6-5 with TRBJ2-5; maybe TRBD1 (5 bases). Germline CDR1 and CDR2: MNHEY and SVGAGI. The germline V and J ends were trimmed by 2 bases and 4 bases, with 14 bases remaining between them. The CDR3 sequence is 15 residues long. CDR3 residues: CASSYRGRSGETQYF. Here the CDR3 DNA reads TGTGCCAGCAGTTACAGGGGTAGATCTGGAGAGACCCAGTACTTC.

The V gene is TRBV6-6, the J gene TRBJ2-5, with D hard to call. CDR1 is MNHNY, CDR2 SVGAGI, per germline (reference sequence). The V and J ends lost 0 bases and 7 bases respectively, with 12 bases between them. The CDR3 is 14 amino acids. Here the CDR3 reads CASSYSPQWGTQYF. CDR3 bases: TGTGCCAGCAGTTACTCGCCCCAGTGGGGGACCCAGTACTTC.

This clone was detected once. The CDR3 protein is CASSILPGSFEDTQYF. The CDR3 DNA follows: TGTGCCAGTAGTATCCTCCCCGGAAGCTTCGAAGATACGCAGTATTTT. This chain uses TRBV19 with TRBJ2-3; D gene uncertain. CDR1 and CDR2 (germline): LNHDA, SQIVND (reference sequence). Trimming removed 3 bases from V and 5 bases from J, with 18 bases in between. This CDR3 spans 16 amino acids.

The rearrangement links TRBV27 to TRBJ1-1, with TRBD1 matching over 8 bases. J gave up 0 bases and V 6 bases, and 3 bases lay outside the gene matches. Germline V gene sequence: CDR1 MNHEY, CDR2 SMNVEV (reference sequence). This CDR3 has 14 residues. CDR3 loop: CASRPDRVNTEAFF. The CDR3 bases are TGTGCCAGCAGACCGGACAGGGTGAACACTGAAGCTTTCTTT.

This chain joins TRBV2 and TRBJ1-5, with D unresolved. Between the trimmed V and J ends, which lost 7 bases and 0 bases, there was a span of 7 bases. The CDR3 runs to 13 residues. Germline V CDR1 and CDR2: SNHLY, FYNNEI. CDR3 nucleotide sequence: TGTGCCAGCAAGGCAGATAGCAATCAGCCCCAGCATTTT. Encoded protein: CASKADSNQPQHF.

The gene calls are TRBV27 and TRBJ2-1; TRBD1 agrees at 8 bases. The CDR3 is 15 residues long. With V trimmed by 3 bases and J by 6 bases, 7 bases remained unmatched. CDR1 MNHEY and CDR2 SMNVEV come from the germline V gene (reference sequence). The CDR3 region is CASSLGQEPFNEQFF. The CDR3 DNA sequence: TGTGCCAGCAGTTTGGGACAGGAACCTTTCAATGAGCAGTTCTTC.

This chain joins TRBV3-1 (or the pseudogene TRBV3-2) and TRBJ1-5, with D uncertain. The CDR3 is 15 amino acids. V was pared by 0 bases and J by 4 bases, with 10 bases between. Germline CDR1 LGHDT, CDR2 YNNKEL (reference sequence). This CDR3 is CASSQEVGRNQPQHF. CDR3 DNA: TGTGCCAGCAGCCAAGAAGTGGGGAGGAATCAGCCCCAGCATTTT.